Below are 16 T cell receptor beta chains sequenced from a single sample in a study of T-cell reconstitution after alpha-beta-depleted transplantation in children. Unique molecular identifiers were incorporated into the prepared TCRbeta library. Each CDR3 protein gets one entry after TCRdb re-called the PCR reads with MiXCR. The repertoire includes a few thousand distinct CDR3 sequences, roughly 24% of them detected once, and roughly 63% sits in the top ten. The sample consisted of PBMCs, mostly from graft donor cells, taken 60 days after TCRalphabeta/CD19-depleted stem cell transplant. These receptors came from a boy under two years old who had a stem cell transplant for acute myeloid leukemia, so the T cells may come from the graft donor.

Concerning this clonotype: A much larger clone is a single base away; this may be a read error. In DNA, the CDR3 is TGCTGTGCGCGACTAGCGGGGGGGCGGGGTAGGTCAGATACGCAGTATTTT. Protein product: CCARLAGGRGRSDTQYF. V gene TRBV20-1 combines with J gene TRBJ2-3; TRBD2 matches at 14 bases. CDR1 and CDR2 (germline): DFQATT, SNEGSKA (reference sequence). This CDR3 contains 17 residues.

Only a few counts were recorded for this clonotype. The rearrangement links TRBV15 to TRBJ1-5; a possible D gene is TRBD1 (5 bases). The CDR3 is 10 residues long. Germline V gene sequence: CDR1 LNHNV, CDR2 YYDKDF (reference sequence). DNA for the CDR3: TGTGTGATCTTGGGGGAGCCCCAGCATTTT. This sequence encodes CVILGEPQHF.

This clonotype turned up a few times. This chain connects TRBV7-8 to TRBJ1-5, with D unclear. The V end was cut by 2 bases, the J end by 0 bases, with 11 bases between. The germline CDR1 and CDR2 sequences are SGHVS and FQNEAQ. This CDR3 comprises 16 residues. The CDR3: CASSLYLAVSNQPQHF. CDR3 nucleotide sequence: TGTGCCAGCAGCTTATATTTAGCAGTTAGCAATCAGCCCCAGCATTTT. The full variable domain, its missing parts supplied by reference TRBV7-8 and TRBJ1-5, is GAGVSQSPRYKVAKRGQDVALRCDPISGHVSLFWYQQALGQGPEFLTYFQNEAQLDKSGLPSDRFFAERPEGSVSTLKIQRTQQEDSAVYLCASSLYLAVSNQPQHFGDGTRLSIL.

The chain is built from TRBV15 and TRBJ1-5; D is possibly TRBD1 (5 bases). The CDR3 loop spans 10 amino acids. CDR1 LNHNV and CDR2 YYDKDF come from the germline V gene (reference sequence). This CDR3 reads CDLLGEPQHF. CDR3 nucleotide sequence: TGTGACCTCTTGGGGGAGCCCCAGCATTTT.

The CDR3 here is CASSWGSGSYEQYF. The CDR3 DNA reads as TGCGCCAGCAGCTGGGGGTCAGGTTCCTACGAGCAGTACTTC. The genes are TRBV5-1 and TRBJ2-7, with D tentatively TRBD1 or TRBD2 (5 bases each). Between the trimmed V and J ends, which lost 3 bases and 1 base, there was a span of 11 bases. CDR3 length equals 14 residues. Germline CDR1 SGHRS, CDR2 YFSETQ.

Ten or more counts support this clonotype. V usage is TRBV5-6 and J usage is TRBJ2-5; no firm D call. Germline V CDR1 and CDR2: SGHDT, YYEEEE. The CDR3 extends over 11 amino acids. The germline V and J ends were trimmed by 1 base and 4 bases, with 2 bases remaining between them. The CDR3 sequence: CASSLRETQYF. Written as DNA, the CDR3 is TGTGCCAGCAGCTTGCGAGAGACCCAGTACTTC.

This clonotype has ten or more counts. V usage is TRBV18 and J usage is TRBJ1-2; the D is unclear. Trimming stripped 2 bases from V and 4 bases from J, with 8 bases between. The CDR3 totals 13 residues. Germline CDR1 is KGHSH and CDR2 is LQKENI. CDR3 in amino acids: CASSPSRRYGYTF. In DNA, the CDR3 is TGTGCCAGCTCACCATCCCGGCGCTATGGCTACACCTTC.

CDR3 in DNA: TGCGCCAGCAGCTTGGGCGCGGACACCGGGGAGCTGTTTTTT. Translation: CASSLGADTGELFF. The chain has TRBV5-1 and TRBJ2-2; no reliable D call. Germline-derived CDR1 and CDR2 are SGHRS and YFSETQ. The CDR3 extends over 14 amino acids. V was cut by 0 bases and J by 3 bases, with 6 bases left in between.

This chain links TRBV3-2 with TRBJ2-1; the D call of TRBD2 is as the table states it, not checked on the DNA. TRBV3-2 counts as a pseudogene. The length of the CDR3 is 15 residues. The CDR3 protein is CACSPRGGAYNEQFF. The DNA for the CDR3 is TGTGCCTGCTCCCCGCGGGGGGGCGCCTACAATGAGCAGTTCTTC.

By frequency in the sample, this clonotype is medium-sized (0.01 to 0.1%). The chain joins TRBV5-4 to TRBJ2-3; tentative D call: TRBD2 (7 bases). The CDR3 loop spans 17 amino acids. The V end was cut by 0 bases, the J end by 2 bases, with 16 bases between. Germline V gives CDR1 SGHNT, CDR2 YYREEE (reference sequence). The CDR3 DNA is TGTGCCAGCAGCTTGGCCTATGGGGGGGCCCCCACAGATACGCAGTATTTT. It is translated as CASSLAYGGAPTDTQYF.

The sample holds many counts of this clonotype. The chain employs TRBV6-5 and TRBJ1-1; a weak D match, TRBD1 (5 bases). CDR1 and CDR2 from the germline V gene are MNHEY and SVGAGI. This CDR3 is built from 13 residues. Trimming removed 6 bases from V and 4 bases from J, with 12 bases in between. This chain's CDR3 is CASSRGGGTEAFF. CDR3 nucleotides: TGTGCCAGCAGCCGGGGGGGGGGCACTGAAGCTTTCTTT.

This clonotype is judged medium-sized. This rearrangement joins TRBV19 to TRBJ1-2; 9 bases are shared with TRBD1. The ends lost 5 bases at V and 4 bases at J; junction bases unmatched: 8. The CDR3 has 15 residues. Germline CDR1 LNHDA, CDR2 SQIVND (reference sequence). The CDR3 DNA is TGTGCCAGTAGTTCCCTCCAGGGACAGGGCTATGGCTACACCTTC. Protein: CASSSLQGQGYGYTF.

Sample share makes this clonotype medium-sized. The chain couples TRBV12-3 or TRBV12-4 to TRBJ2-2, with 12 bases identical to TRBD2. V was pared by 4 bases and J by 1 base, with 4 bases of the junction left unmatched. There are 17 residues in the CDR3. CDR3 residues: CASSSQTSGGNTGELFF. In nucleotides, the CDR3 is TGTGCCAGCAGTTCTCAGACTAGCGGGGGGAACACCGGGGAGCTGTTTTTT.

This clonotype was found many times. The chain has TRBV7-9 and TRBJ2-5; D is possibly TRBD2 (5 bases). V was clipped by 5 bases and J by 0 bases, with 7 bases between them. CDR1 and CDR2 from the germline V gene are SEHNR and FQNEAQ (reference sequence). The CDR3 runs to 13 residues. The chain's CDR3 is CASSPRDQETQYF. The CDR3 bases are TGTGCCAGCAGCCCGAGGGACCAAGAGACCCAGTACTTC.

The chain couples TRBV6-1 to TRBJ2-3; TRBD2 matches 9 bases. In germline, CDR1 is MNHNS, CDR2 SASEGT. The V and J ends lost 8 bases and 6 bases, in that order; junction bases with no gene match: 15. There are 16 residues in the CDR3. The chain's CDR3 is CASGPRYAGGADTQYF. Here the CDR3 DNA reads TGTGCCAGCGGGCCTCGGTACGCGGGGGGGGCGGATACGCAGTATTTT.

This clonotype has a count of ten or more. This chain links TRBV20-1 with TRBJ1-1; 7 bases map to TRBD1. CDR1 is DFQATT, CDR2 SNEGSKA, per germline (reference sequence). CDR3 length: 14 amino acids. Unmatched junction bases numbered 7, after V lost 6 bases and J lost 0 bases. This CDR3 is CSASTGIMNTEAFF. The CDR3 coding sequence is TGCAGTGCCTCGACAGGGATCATGAACACTGAAGCTTTCTTT.